The clone carrying this T cell receptor (beta chain) was observed a single time. Sample barcodes were added at both library ends during cDNA synthesis. Under the authors' procedure: Per-library CDR3 reads ranged about 2.2 to 3.6 million; clonotypes, ~95,000 to ~500,000. In TCRdb, the 5' RACE reads were re-called with MiXCR into one record per CDR3 protein. TCRdb's processing, not the study's, gives the V and J calls here. There are hundreds of thousands of distinct CDR3 sequences in the sample; about 28% occur only once, and around 5.6% lies in the top ten. These data come from a study of identical twins' blood T cells. The germline V gene has CDR1 SGHRS and CDR2 YFSETQ. Germline trimming cut 4 bases from V and 7 bases from J; bases unmatched to any gene: 6. CDR3 size: 14 residues.

The sequencing input was PBMCs. The V gene is TRBV5-1, the J gene TRBJ1-2, with 11 bases identical to TRBD1. The sequence derives from a woman aged 18-55 years in good health. The CDR3 region has the DNA TGCGCCAGCAGCGAATCGGACAGGGGGCCTGGCTACACCTTC. This gives the protein CASSESDRGPGYTF. Full variable domain (missing parts from reference TRBV5-1 and TRBJ1-2): KAGVTQTPRYLIKTRGQQVTLSCSPISGHRSVSWYQQTPGQGLQFLFEYFSETQRNKGNFPGRFSGRQFSNSRSEMNVSTLELGDSALYLCASSESDRGPGYTFGSGTRLTVV.